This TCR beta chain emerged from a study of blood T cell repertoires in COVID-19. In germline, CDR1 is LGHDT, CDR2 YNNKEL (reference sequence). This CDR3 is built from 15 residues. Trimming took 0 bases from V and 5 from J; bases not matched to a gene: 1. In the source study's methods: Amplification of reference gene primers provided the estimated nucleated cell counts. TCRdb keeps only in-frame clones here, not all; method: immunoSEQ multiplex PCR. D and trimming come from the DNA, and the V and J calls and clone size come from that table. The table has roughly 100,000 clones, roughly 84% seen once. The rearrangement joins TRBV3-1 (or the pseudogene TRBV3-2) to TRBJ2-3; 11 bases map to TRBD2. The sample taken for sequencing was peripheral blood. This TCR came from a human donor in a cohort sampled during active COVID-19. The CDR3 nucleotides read TGTGCCAGCAGCCAAGACCTAGCGGGGGGAGATACGCAGTATTTT. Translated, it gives CASSQDLAGGDTQYF.